This TCR beta chain was captured by sequencing in a study of T cell responses to AZD1222 COVID-19 vaccine (dated by TCRdb to 2020 to 2023). About the study as a whole: A total of 233 trial participants underwent TCR sequencing, of whom approximately 200 had received two doses of AZD1222 and 26 had received two doses of the MenACWY control vaccine. Trial participants were enrolled by age into subgroups of 18-55, 56-69 and 70-plus years, and around 150, 29 and 61 TCR-sequenced participants, respectively, were included in these subgroups.

Results and caveats for the whole study, not just this receptor: Most participants were white British and females outnumbered males, and the authors suggested that clonal diversity may have been underestimated. CD4 TCRs associated with the vaccine covered the entire spike protein, and the dominant responses were in regions 160-218 and 743-854. Because no day 14 peak-response samples were available, repertoires were characterized only after the peak T cell response. Conclusions about previously exposed vaccinees are limited, since just a handful of AZD1222 recipients were seropositive for SARS-CoV-2 at baseline. Reportedly, close to half of the unique spike-specific TCRs recognized epitopes lying outside the regions that are mutated in the B.1.351 and B.1.1.7 variants. After two AZD1222 doses, both the breadth and the depth of spike-specific TCRs were significantly higher than at day 0 and than in MenACWY recipients. In the small 56-69-year group, the increase in depth fell short of significance, most likely because of low power.

Details on this clone: Its antigen is unknown. No qualities accompany the bases; no much larger clone lies one base away.

The CDR3 regions of human TCRbeta chains were subjected to immunosequencing. Turning to the authors' computational methods: Repertoire TCRs were matched against a reference library of SARS-CoV-2-specific TCRs generated with the MIRA antigen-specificity platform. Breadth was defined as the fraction of unique TCRs that were SARS-CoV-2-associated, and depth was defined as the fraction of total T cells that were SARS-CoV-2-associated. Using the MIRA data, each spike-specific TCR was assigned both to the spike region to which the TCR was reactive and to a CD4 or CD8 class. Log10-transformed breadth and depth values were compared by one-way ANOVA with Sidak's multiple comparisons tests. TCRdb provides this immuneACCESS table in a form limited to in-frame rearrangements. Some clones are lacking; in checked studies, under half of them reflect an unresolved V gene, and why the rest are absent is not known. That table supplies the V and J calls and clone size; D and trimming were determined from the DNA. The sample table lists 180,000 or so clones, 92% of them with a count of one. Approximately 1.2% of the sample rests with the top ten.

This specimen's time point label, interpreted: about 28 days (+/-7) after the second vaccine dose. Because spike-specific TCR depth and breadth did not differ between the two schedules, AZD1222 recipients who got a second dose at roughly 4 weeks were pooled with those who got a second dose at roughly 12 weeks. The vaccinee samples were drawn from two UK trials, COV001 and COV002, one of which was a single-blind randomized controlled phase 2/3 trial testing AZD1222 (ChAdOx1 nCoV-19) in healthy adults. For TCRbeta chain sequencing, PBMC samples from trial participants were taken at day 0 and at day 28 after the second dose. This sequence originates from an adult who received the AZD1222 COVID-19 vaccine. The sequenced sample was peripheral blood, obtained 28 days after the second AZD1222 dose.

The DNA sequence is TGTGCCAGCACCCGGTGGACTAGCGCTACCCCCGGGGAGCTGTTTTTT. Its protein reads: CASTRWTSATPGELFF. Recombination linked TRBV28 to TRBJ2-2; 9 nucleotides in the junction match TRBD2. Inclusive of the bounding cysteine and phenylalanine, the CDR3 is 16 residues long. The only DNA kept is the CDR3, 48 bases in frame from the first base. The germline V gene provides CDR1 MDHEN and CDR2 SYDVKM. For this chain, trimming is 7 bases at the V end and 6 bases at the J end, and the number of junction bases without a gene match is 12.